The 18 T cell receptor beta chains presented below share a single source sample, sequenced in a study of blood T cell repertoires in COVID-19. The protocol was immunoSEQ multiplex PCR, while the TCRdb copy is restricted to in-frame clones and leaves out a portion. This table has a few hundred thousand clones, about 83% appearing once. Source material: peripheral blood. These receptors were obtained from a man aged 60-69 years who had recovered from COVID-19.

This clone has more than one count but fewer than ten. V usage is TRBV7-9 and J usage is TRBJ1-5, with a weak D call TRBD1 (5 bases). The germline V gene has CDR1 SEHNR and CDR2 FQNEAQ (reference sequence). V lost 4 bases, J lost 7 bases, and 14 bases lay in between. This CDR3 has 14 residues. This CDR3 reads CASSSLGGEQPQHF. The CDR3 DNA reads TGTGCCAGCAGCTCCCTGGGGGGGGAACAGCCCCAGCATTTT. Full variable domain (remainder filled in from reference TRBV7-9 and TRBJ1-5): DTGVSQNPRHKITKRGQNVTFRCDPISEHNRLYWYRQTLGQGPEFLTYFQNEAQLEKSRLLSDRFSAERPKGSFSTLEIQRTEQGDSAMYLCASSSLGGEQPQHFGDGTRLSIL.

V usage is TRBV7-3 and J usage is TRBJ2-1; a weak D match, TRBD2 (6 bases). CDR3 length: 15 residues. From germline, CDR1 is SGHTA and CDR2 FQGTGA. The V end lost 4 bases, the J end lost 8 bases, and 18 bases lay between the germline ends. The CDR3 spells CASSYMGGRIHEQFF. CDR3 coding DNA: TGTGCCAGCAGCTATATGGGAGGTAGGATCCATGAGCAGTTCTTC.

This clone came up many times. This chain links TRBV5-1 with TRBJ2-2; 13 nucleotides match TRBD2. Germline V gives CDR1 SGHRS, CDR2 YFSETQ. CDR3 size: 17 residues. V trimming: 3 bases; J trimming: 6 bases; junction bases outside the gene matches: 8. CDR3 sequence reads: CASSSPRLAGGAGELFF. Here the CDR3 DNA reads TGCGCCAGCAGCTCACCAAGACTAGCGGGAGGCGCCGGGGAGCTGTTTTTT.

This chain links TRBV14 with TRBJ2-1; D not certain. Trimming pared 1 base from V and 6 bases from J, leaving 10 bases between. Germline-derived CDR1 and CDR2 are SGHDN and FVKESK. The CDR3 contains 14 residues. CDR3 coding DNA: TGTGCCAGCAGCCAAGTCGCAGGCCTCAATGAGCAGTTCTTC. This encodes CASSQVAGLNEQFF.

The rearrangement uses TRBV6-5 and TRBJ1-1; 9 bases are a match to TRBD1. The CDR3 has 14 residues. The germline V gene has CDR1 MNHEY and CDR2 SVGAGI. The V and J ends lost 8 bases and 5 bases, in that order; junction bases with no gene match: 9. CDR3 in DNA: TGTGCCAGCGGACCCGGACAGGGGATAACTGAAGCTTTCTTT. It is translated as CASGPGQGITEAFF.

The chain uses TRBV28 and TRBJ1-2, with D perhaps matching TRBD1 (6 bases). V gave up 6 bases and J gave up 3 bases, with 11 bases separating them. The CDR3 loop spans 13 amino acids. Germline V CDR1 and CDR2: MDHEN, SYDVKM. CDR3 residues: CASRTGDYYGYTF. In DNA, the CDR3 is TGTGCCAGCAGGACAGGTGATTACTATGGCTACACCTTC.

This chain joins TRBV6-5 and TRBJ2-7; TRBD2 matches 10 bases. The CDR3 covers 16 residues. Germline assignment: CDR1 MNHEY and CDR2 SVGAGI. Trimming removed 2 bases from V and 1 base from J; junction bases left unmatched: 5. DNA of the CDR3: TGTGCCAGCAGTTACGCTAGCGGGAGACTTTCCTACGAGCAGTACTTC. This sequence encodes CASSYASGRLSYEQYF.

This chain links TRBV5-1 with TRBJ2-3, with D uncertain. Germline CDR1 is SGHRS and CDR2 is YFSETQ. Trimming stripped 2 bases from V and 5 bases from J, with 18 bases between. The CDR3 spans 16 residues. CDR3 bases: TGCGCCAGCAGCTTCTCTGTTGCCGATTCGGGAGATACGCAGTATTTT. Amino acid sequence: CASSFSVADSGDTQYF.

The DNA of the CDR3 is TGTGCCAGCACACCCGGGGGGGACCTTTATGGCTACACCTTC. Translated, it gives CASTPGGDLYGYTF. The J gene is TRBJ1-2, the V gene TRBV3-1 (or the pseudogene TRBV3-2); maybe TRBD1 (5 bases). CDR1 and CDR2 (germline): LGHDT, YNNKEL (reference sequence). The germline V and J ends were trimmed by 7 bases and 5 bases, with 17 bases remaining between them. The CDR3 runs to 14 residues.

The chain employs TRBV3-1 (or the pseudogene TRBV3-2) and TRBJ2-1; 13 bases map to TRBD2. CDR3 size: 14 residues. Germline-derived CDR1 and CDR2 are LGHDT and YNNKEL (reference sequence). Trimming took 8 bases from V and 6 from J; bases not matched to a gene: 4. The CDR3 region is CASRTSGSTNEQFF. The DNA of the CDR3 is TGTGCCAGCCGGACTAGCGGGAGTACCAATGAGCAGTTCTTC.

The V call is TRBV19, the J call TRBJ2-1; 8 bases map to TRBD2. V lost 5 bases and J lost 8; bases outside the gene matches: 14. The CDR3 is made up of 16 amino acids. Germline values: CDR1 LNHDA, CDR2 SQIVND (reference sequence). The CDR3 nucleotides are TGTGCCAGTAGTCCCCAGTTGCTAGCGGGTAGGGATGAGCAGTTCTTC. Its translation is CASSPQLLAGRDEQFF.

CDR3 in DNA: TGTGCCAGCTCACCACCGGAGGGGGCCGACACTGAAGCTTTCTTT. Protein: CASSPPEGADTEAFF. The rearrangement joins TRBV18 to TRBJ1-1; 7 positions match TRBD1. The junction had 4 bases not matched to a gene; V was cut back by 0 bases and J by 3 bases. The V gene's germline CDR1 is KGHSH and CDR2 LQKENI. The CDR3 is made up of 15 amino acids.

CDR3 coding DNA: TGTGCCAGCAGTTTACTGAACACCGGGGAGCTGTTTTTT. Translation gives CASSLLNTGELFF. The chain employs TRBV27 and TRBJ2-2, with no clear D. The CDR3 covers 13 residues. Trimming took 2 bases from V and 1 from J, leaving 2 bases between them. In germline, CDR1 is MNHEY, CDR2 SMNVEV (reference sequence).

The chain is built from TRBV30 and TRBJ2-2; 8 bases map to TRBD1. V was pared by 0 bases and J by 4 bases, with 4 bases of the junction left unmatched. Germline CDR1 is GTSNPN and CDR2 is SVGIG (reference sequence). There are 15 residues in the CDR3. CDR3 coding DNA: TGTGCCTGGAGTGTACAGGACAGGGTCACCGGGGAGCTGTTTTTT. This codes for CAWSVQDRVTGELFF.

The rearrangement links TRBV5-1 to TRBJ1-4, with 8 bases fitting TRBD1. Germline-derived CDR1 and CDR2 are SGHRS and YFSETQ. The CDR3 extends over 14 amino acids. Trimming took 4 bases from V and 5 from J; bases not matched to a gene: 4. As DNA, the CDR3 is TGCGCCAGCAGCATACAGGGGGGGAATGAAAAACTGTTTTTT. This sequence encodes CASSIQGGNEKLFF.

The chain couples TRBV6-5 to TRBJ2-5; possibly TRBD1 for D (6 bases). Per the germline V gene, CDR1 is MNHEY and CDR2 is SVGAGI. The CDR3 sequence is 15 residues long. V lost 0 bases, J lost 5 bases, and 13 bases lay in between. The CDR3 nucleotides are TGTGCCAGCAGTTACTCTTTTGACAGGAGGGAGACCCAGTACTTC. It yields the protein CASSYSFDRRETQYF.

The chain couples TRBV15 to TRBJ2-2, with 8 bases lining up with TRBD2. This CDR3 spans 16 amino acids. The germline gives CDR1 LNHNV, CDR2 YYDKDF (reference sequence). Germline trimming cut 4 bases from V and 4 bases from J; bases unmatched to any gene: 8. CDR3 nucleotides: TGTGCCACCAGCACCAGAGCGGGGGAAAGCACCGGGGAGCTGTTTTTT. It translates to CATSTRAGESTGELFF.

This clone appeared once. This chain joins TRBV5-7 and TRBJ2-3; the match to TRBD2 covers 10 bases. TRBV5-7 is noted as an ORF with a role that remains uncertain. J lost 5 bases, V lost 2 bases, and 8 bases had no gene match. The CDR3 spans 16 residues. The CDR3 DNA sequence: TGTGCCAGCAGCTTCCACCTAGCGGGAGTTGGAGATACGCAGTATTTT. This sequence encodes CASSFHLAGVGDTQYF.